Sequencing of this T cell receptor (beta chain) was carried out in a study of shared clonotypes between healthy human individuals. The V and J ends lost 0 bases and 4 bases respectively, with 25 bases between them. CDR1 is MNHEY and CDR2 is SMNVEV in the germline V gene (reference sequence). The CDR3 sequence is 21 residues long. Study outcomes and limitations: Large depth notwithstanding, sorted-subset sequencing proved incomplete by rarefaction. It was the non-shared clonotypes that had lower generation probabilities than clonotypes shared by all four donors.

The test was conducted at deep level. TCRdb's table, derived via immunoSEQ multiplex PCR, lists solely in-frame clones and lacks some. The sample carries about 1,900,000 clones, roughly 94% recorded once. Naive-designated CD8 cells lacked CD45RO, were positively enriched for CCR7, and omitted terminally differentiated effector memory CD45RA+ cells. As regards this clone: Its target is not known.

The source material was naive CD8+ T cells sorted from blood. This receptor was obtained from a man younger than 35 in good health. The chain has TRBV27 and TRBJ2-6; D may correspond to TRBD1 or TRBD2 (5 bases each). CDR3 residues: CASSLSFPPGLYFSGANVLTF. The DNA of the CDR3 is TGTGCCAGCAGTTTATCTTTCCCCCCGGGGCTCTATTTCTCCGGGGCCAACGTCCTGACTTTC.